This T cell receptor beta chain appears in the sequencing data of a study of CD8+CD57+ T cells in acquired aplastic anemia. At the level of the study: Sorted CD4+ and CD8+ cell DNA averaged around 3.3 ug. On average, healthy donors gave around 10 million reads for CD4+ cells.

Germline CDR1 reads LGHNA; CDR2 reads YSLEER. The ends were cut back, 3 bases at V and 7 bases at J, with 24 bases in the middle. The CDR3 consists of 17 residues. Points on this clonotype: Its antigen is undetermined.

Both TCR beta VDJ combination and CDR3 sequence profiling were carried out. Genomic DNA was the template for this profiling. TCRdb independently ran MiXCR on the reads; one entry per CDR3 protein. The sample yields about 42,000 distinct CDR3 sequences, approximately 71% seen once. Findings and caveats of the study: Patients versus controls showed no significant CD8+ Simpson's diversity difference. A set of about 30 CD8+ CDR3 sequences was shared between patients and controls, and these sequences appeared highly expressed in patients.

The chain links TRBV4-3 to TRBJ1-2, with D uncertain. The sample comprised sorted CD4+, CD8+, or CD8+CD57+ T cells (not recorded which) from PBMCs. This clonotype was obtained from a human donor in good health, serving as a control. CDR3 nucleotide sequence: TGCGCCAGCAGCCAGGATCTTCCGGACCGCCTAGGTGGTGGCTACACCTTC. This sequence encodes CASSQDLPDRLGGGYTF.